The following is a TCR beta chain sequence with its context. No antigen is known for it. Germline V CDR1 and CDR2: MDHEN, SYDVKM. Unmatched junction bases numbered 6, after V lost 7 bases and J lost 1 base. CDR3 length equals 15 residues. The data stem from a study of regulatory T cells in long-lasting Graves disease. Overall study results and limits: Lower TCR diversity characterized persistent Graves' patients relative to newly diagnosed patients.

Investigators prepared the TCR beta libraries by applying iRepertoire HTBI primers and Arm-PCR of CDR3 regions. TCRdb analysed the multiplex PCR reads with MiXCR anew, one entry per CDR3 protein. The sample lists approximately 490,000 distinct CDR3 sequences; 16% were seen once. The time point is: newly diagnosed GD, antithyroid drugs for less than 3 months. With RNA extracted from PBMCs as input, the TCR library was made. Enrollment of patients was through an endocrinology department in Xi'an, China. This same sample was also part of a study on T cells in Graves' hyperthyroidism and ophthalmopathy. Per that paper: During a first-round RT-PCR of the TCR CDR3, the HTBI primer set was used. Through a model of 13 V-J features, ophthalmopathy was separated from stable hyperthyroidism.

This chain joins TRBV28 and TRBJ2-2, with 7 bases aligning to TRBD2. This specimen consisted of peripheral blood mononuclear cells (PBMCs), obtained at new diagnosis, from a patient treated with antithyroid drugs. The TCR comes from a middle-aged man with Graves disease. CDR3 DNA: TGTGCCAGCACTTCTCTAGCGGAGAACACCGGGGAGCTGTTTTTT. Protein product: CASTSLAENTGELFF.